This T cell receptor (beta chain) stems from a study of T-cell reconstitution after alpha-beta-depleted transplantation in children. General observations from the study: Surviving recipient T cells and intrathymic progenitors accounted for some patients' high TCRbeta diversity at day 60. Among T cells one year after transplant, newly produced cells accounted for most counts and diversity.

This clonotype was seen at least ten times. Its antigen is as yet unknown. Library preparation (for TCRbeta) was performed with unique molecular identifiers. Via MiXCR, TCRdb re-called the PCR reads, giving one row per CDR3 protein. The sample has around 300,000 distinct CDR3 sequences, around 10% seen once; the top ten hold 23%. Germline values: CDR1 SGHKS, CDR2 YYEKEE (reference sequence). The V end was cut by 0 bases, the J end by 3 bases, with 6 bases between. There are 14 residues in the CDR3. V and J are TRBV5-5 and TRBJ2-2; perhaps TRBD1 as D (5 bases). The source material was peripheral blood, sampled 180 days after TCRalphabeta/CD19-depleted stem cell transplant. The sequence derives from a male patient aged 2-10 years who had a stem cell transplant for chronic granulomatous disease, so the T cells may come from the graft donor. The CDR3 nucleotides are TGTGCCAGCAGCTTGGTACAGGACACCGGGGAGCTGTTTTTT. Its translation is CASSLVQDTGELFF.